Listed below are T cell receptor beta chains from one sample, sequenced in a study of T-cell memory formation after mild COVID-19. TCRdb processed the 5' RACE reads anew with MiXCR; each CDR3 protein has one entry. The table includes 200,000 to 250,000 distinct CDR3 sequences, 15% detected once. Sequencing input: PBMCs or a T cell subset sorted from them (not recorded which). Receptors were obtained from an adult woman who had mild COVID-19 (a few samples of this study predate the infection). Cell type and time point are not known. Both conserved end residues are part of each CDR3. A D gene is named only where the DNA matches it firmly. Clone size is given for some rows only: seen once, a few or many times, or a class if the clone is expanded.

clone size	J gene	V gene	D gene	CDR3 DNA	CDR3 protein
few	TRBJ2-7	TRBV5-1	TRBD1	TGCGCCAGCAGCTCCAAGGGGCAGGGGGCTCTCTACGAGCAGTACTTC	CASSSKGQGALYEQYF
-	TRBJ2-1	TRBV23-1	TRBD2	TGCGCCAGCAGTCAATCTCCGGTAGCGGGAGTCCGAAATGAGCAGTTCTTC	CASSQSPVAGVRNEQFF
few	TRBJ2-7	TRBV18	TRBD1	TGTGCCAGCTCACTATATACCGGGACAGGAACGTACGAGCAGTACTTC	CASSLYTGTGTYEQYF
few	TRBJ1-2	TRBV7-2	TRBD1	TGTGCCAGCAGCACAGCCGGGGGACAGGCTAACTATGGCTACACCTTC	CASSTAGGQANYGYTF
few	TRBJ2-4	TRBV6-2/TRBV6-3	-	TGTGCCAGCAGTCTTGGGTACATTCAGTACTTC	CASSLGYIQYF
-	TRBJ1-5	TRBV7-2	-	TGTGCCAGCAGCTCGGATTTTCAGCCCCAGCATTTT	CASSSDFQPQHF
few	TRBJ1-1	TRBV20-1	-	TGCAGTGCTAGAGATTCCGGGGGCACTGAAGCTTTCTTT	CSARDSGGTEAFF
many	TRBJ2-7	TRBV21-1	-	TGTGCCAGCAGCAAAGGGGAGGACAGGTTATTCTACGAGCAGTACTTC	CASSKGEDRLFYEQYF
many	TRBJ1-3	TRBV2	TRBD1	TGTGCCAGCAGTTATAGACAGGGGGCCTCTGGAAACACCATATATTTT	CASSYRQGASGNTIYF
few	TRBJ2-3	TRBV10-3	-	TGTGCCATCACGTCGGGGGAAGTCACAGATACGCAGTATTTT	CAITSGEVTDTQYF
many	TRBJ2-5	TRBV24-1	-	TGTGCCACCAGTGATTCGCCTTCGAGGAGCCCACAAGAGACCCAGTACTTC	CATSDSPSRSPQETQYF
few	TRBJ1-1	TRBV9	-	TGTGCCAGCAGCGCCCAAGCGGACGGGAAAGCTTTCTTT	CASSAQADGKAFF
-	TRBJ2-1	TRBV7-6	-	TGTGCCAGCAGCTCCTTTGATGAGCAGTTCTTC	CASSSFDEQFF
-	TRBJ2-1	TRBV10-3	-	TGTGCCATCAGCCTATCCAGTGAGCAGTTCTTC	CAISLSSEQFF
-	TRBJ2-2	TRBV6-2/TRBV6-3	-	TGTGCCAGCAGTTTCCCGATAAACGGACAGCCAAACACCGGGGAGCTGTTTTTT	CASSFPINGQPNTGELFF
many	TRBJ1-5	TRBV3-1	-	TGTGCCAGCAGCCCATGGACAGATAATCAGCCCCAGCATTTT	CASSPWTDNQPQHF
few	TRBJ2-7	TRBV12-3/TRBV12-4	TRBD2	TGTGCCAGCAGCCCTAGCGGGGGGACTAACTACGAGCAGTACTTC	CASSPSGGTNYEQYF
-	TRBJ2-7	TRBV6-2/TRBV6-3	TRBD1	TGTGCCAGCAGATACGACAGGGCGAGCGAGCAGTACTTC	CASRYDRASEQYF
few	TRBJ1-1	TRBV11-2	-	TGTGCCAGCAGCTCGGTGGCCTTGACAAACACTGAAGCTTTCTTT	CASSSVALTNTEAFF
many	TRBJ2-7	TRBV29-1	-	TGCAGCGTTGAAGATGACAGCGGAGGGGCCTACGAGCAGTACTTC	CSVEDDSGGAYEQYF
-	TRBJ2-7	TRBV6-1	-	TGTGCCAGCAGTGACCGTCTAACGTACGAGCAGTACTTC	CASSDRLTYEQYF
few	TRBJ2-1	TRBV7-3	TRBD2	TGTGCCAGCAGCTTGGGGACTAGCGGGAGTTCTGAGCAGTTCTTC	CASSLGTSGSSEQFF
many	TRBJ2-7	TRBV20-1	-	TGCAGTGCTAGAGGCAGGGATCACGAGCAGTACTTC	CSARGRDHEQYF
-	TRBJ1-1	TRBV12-3/TRBV12-4	-	TGTGCCAGCAAAGTCCAGGAGAGGTACACTGAAGCTTTCTTT	CASKVQERYTEAFF
-	TRBJ2-1	TRBV14	-	TGTGCCAGCAGCCGAAACCCCTTCTTGTGGGTTTCCTACAATGAGCAGTTCTTC	CASSRNPFLWVSYNEQFF
-	TRBJ2-1	TRBV9	-	TGTGCCAGCAGCGTATTCAGGGCCAATGAGCAGTTCTTC	CASSVFRANEQFF
-	TRBJ2-2	TRBV7-3	-	TGTGCCAGCAGCTTAACGGAGACTACGAACACCGGGGAGCTGTTTTTT	CASSLTETTNTGELFF
-	TRBJ2-7	TRBV3-1	-	TGTGCCAGCAGCCAACAGATCACTTCGTACGAGCAGTACTTC	CASSQQITSYEQYF
few	TRBJ2-3	TRBV29-1	TRBD2	TGCAGCGTTGAAGTGGGCGGGAGGGTCTTCACAGATACGCAGTATTTT	CSVEVGGRVFTDTQYF
few	TRBJ2-7	TRBV14	TRBD2	TGTGCCAGCAGCCCTCTAGCGGGAGGAGTCCACGAGCAGTACTTC	CASSPLAGGVHEQYF
few	TRBJ2-7	TRBV7-2	-	TGTGCCAGCAGTTTAACGGAGAGGGGGGGGCAGTACTTC	CASSLTERGGQYF
few	TRBJ1-1	TRBV20-1	-	TGCAGTGCTCCCAAGGGGGGGGGGACTGAAGCTTTCTTT	CSAPKGGGTEAFF
many	TRBJ2-1	TRBV7-2	-	TGTGCCAGCAGCTCAGGGACTGGGAGTGCAGGGCAGTTCTTC	CASSSGTGSAGQFF
-	TRBJ2-3	TRBV6-6	TRBD2	TGTGCCAGCAGCCAAGCGGGAGGGCCCGGAACGCAGTATTTT	CASSQAGGPGTQYF
-	TRBJ2-3	TRBV7-6	-	TGTGCCAGCAGCTTAGTGGCAGGGAGGACAGATACGCAGTATTTT	CASSLVAGRTDTQYF
-	TRBJ2-5	TRBV5-1	-	TGCGCCAGCAGCTTGAGTGGCGGGGTACGAGAGACCCAGTACTTC	CASSLSGGVRETQYF
-	TRBJ2-2	TRBV11-2	-	TGTGCCAGCAGCTTAGAAGATTGGGTCGGGCCTGACACCGGGGAGCTGTTTTTT	CASSLEDWVGPDTGELFF